This is a list of T cell receptor beta chains from one sample in a study of blood T cells in healthy people across ages. MiXCR, run by TCRdb on the 5' RACE reads, gives a single entry per CDR3 protein. The sample includes about 760,000 distinct CDR3 sequences, around 50% of them seen just once. The sequenced sample was blood. These receptors all come from a man between 40 and 49 years old in good health. The CDR3 runs from the conserved cysteine through the conserved F or W. D genes are given only for firm matches. Only part of the rows carry a size: once, few, many, or a class if the clone is expanded.

>12|TRBV20-1|.|TRBJ1-2|few
CSATGGNYGYTF
TGCAGTGCTACCGGGGGAAACTATGGCTACACCTTC
>12|TRBV15|.|TRBJ2-7|.
CATSRVGYSQYF
TGTGCCACCAGCAGAGTAGGCTACTCACAGTACTTC
>13|TRBV28|.|TRBJ2-4|.
CASSLDAKNIQYF
TGTGCCAGCAGTTTAGACGCCAAAAACATTCAGTACTTC
>15|TRBV9|TRBD2|TRBJ2-3|.
CASSGRDYGTDTQYF
TGTGCCAGCAGCGGCCGGGACTATGGGACAGATACGCAGTATTTT
>13|TRBV20-1|.|TRBJ1-1|few
CSAPGTSNTEAFF
TGCAGTGCGCCCGGGACATCCAACACTGAAGCTTTCTTT
>11|TRBV20-1|TRBD1|TRBJ1-5|.
CSASDREPQHF
TGCAGTGCTTCAGACAGGGAGCCCCAGCATTTT
>15|TRBV6-2/TRBV6-3|.|TRBJ2-5|.
CASSYDALQGETQYF
TGTGCCAGCAGTTACGATGCCCTACAGGGAGAGACCCAGTACTTC
>17|TRBV6-2/TRBV6-3|TRBD1|TRBJ2-3|few
CASSYLLGTGKTDTQYF
TGTGCCAGCAGTTACCTTCTGGGGACAGGGAAAACAGATACGCAGTATTTT
>20|TRBV3-1|TRBD2|TRBJ2-5|.
CASSHIVASGSRGVTETQYF
TGTGCCAGCAGCCATATTGTGGCTAGCGGGAGTAGGGGTGTTACGGAGACCCAGTACTTC
>17|TRBV20-1|TRBD1|TRBJ1-2|.
CSAPLLGQGASNYGYTF
TGCAGTGCTCCCTTACTCGGACAGGGGGCATCAAACTATGGCTACACCTTC
>14|TRBV20-1|TRBD2|TRBJ2-5|few
CSASELAGQETQYF
TGCAGTGCTAGCGAACTAGCGGGACAAGAGACCCAGTACTTC
>14|TRBV7-2|.|TRBJ2-3|.
CASSSRTYGDTQYF
TGTGCCAGCAGCTCCAGGACTTATGGAGATACGCAGTATTTT
>15|TRBV28|.|TRBJ1-1|.
CASSLRGGVNTEAFF
TGTGCCAGCAGTTTACGGGGGGGCGTTAACACTGAAGCTTTCTTT
>15|TRBV7-8|.|TRBJ2-2|few
CASSRGRRPTGELFF
TGTGCCAGCAGCCGAGGACGGCGGCCCACCGGGGAGCTGTTTTTT
>14|TRBV20-1|.|TRBJ1-2|few
CSANGQQPNYGYTF
TGCAGTGCGAACGGGCAACAACCTAACTATGGCTACACCTTC
>16|TRBV7-8|.|TRBJ2-7|.
CASSLARLGLPYEQYF
TGTGCCAGCAGCTTAGCGAGACTAGGCCTGCCCTACGAGCAGTACTTC
>16|TRBV12-5|.|TRBJ2-4|.
CASGLAPLASNNIQYF
TGTGCTAGTGGTTTGGCCCCCTTAGCGAGCAATAACATTCAGTACTTC
>13|TRBV7-2|.|TRBJ2-7|.
CASSLVADYEQYF
TGTGCCAGCAGCTTAGTGGCGGATTACGAGCAGTACTTC
>15|TRBV20-1|TRBD2|TRBJ2-7|.
CSARDPLLAEYEQYF
TGCAGTGCTAGAGATCCCCTGCTAGCGGAGTACGAGCAGTACTTC
>14|TRBV3-1|.|TRBJ2-7|.
CASRRDPSYNEQYF
TGTGCCAGCCGCCGGGACCCCTCCTACAATGAGCAGTACTTC
>15|TRBV6-6|TRBD1|TRBJ2-3|.
CASSSGQGLWDTQYF
TGTGCCAGCAGCTCGGGACAGGGGCTATGGGATACGCAGTATTTT
>17|TRBV7-2|TRBD1|TRBJ1-5|few
CASSLVGTETQRQPQHF
TGTGCCAGCAGCTTGGTAGGGACAGAGACCCAGAGGCAGCCCCAGCATTTT
>13|TRBV5-1|.|TRBJ1-2|once
CASSRSGASGYTF
TGCGCCAGCAGCCGCAGCGGGGCGTCAGGCTACACCTTC
>15|TRBV6-5|TRBD1|TRBJ1-4|.
CASSSRTGGNEKLFF
TGTGCCAGCAGTTCACGGACAGGGGGCAATGAAAAACTGTTTTTT
>14|TRBV7-9|.|TRBJ1-6|.
CASSTYGGESPLHF
TGTGCCAGCAGCACTTACGGGGGCGAGTCACCCCTCCACTTT
>15|TRBV4-3|.|TRBJ2-7|.
CASSQHSSSSYEQYF
TGCGCCAGCAGCCAACATAGCTCAAGCTCCTACGAGCAGTACTTC
>13|TRBV9|.|TRBJ2-3|.
CASSVAGIDTQYF
TGTGCCAGCAGCGTAGCCGGTATAGATACGCAGTATTTT
>14|TRBV5-1|.|TRBJ2-3|.
CASSSSTGPETQYF
TGCGCCAGCAGCTCTTCGACTGGTCCCGAGACGCAGTATTTT
>14|TRBV7-9|.|TRBJ1-2|few
CASSAAGIRYGYTF
TGTGCCAGCAGCGCCGCCGGGATCCGATATGGCTACACCTTC
>16|TRBV11-2|.|TRBJ2-7|.
CASSLEVGEIGYEQYF
TGTGCCAGCAGCTTAGAGGTAGGCGAAATCGGCTACGAGCAGTACTTC
>12|TRBV28|.|TRBJ2-7|.
CASGSVPYEQYF
TGTGCCAGCGGATCTGTCCCGTACGAGCAGTACTTC
>14|TRBV7-2|TRBD2|TRBJ2-4|.
CASSPSGLLNIQYF
TGTGCCAGCAGCCCATCGGGACTACTAAACATTCAGTACTTC
>12|TRBV7-3|TRBD1|TRBJ1-2|.
CASCPGGGGYTF
TGTGCCAGCTGCCCAGGGGGCGGGGGCTACACCTTC
>16|TRBV5-1|.|TRBJ1-5|.
CASSLEGTTGNQPQHF
TGCGCCAGCAGCTTGGAAGGGACCACAGGGAATCAGCCCCAGCATTTT
>12|TRBV6-5|.|TRBJ2-1|.
CASKATVNEQFF
TGTGCCAGCAAGGCGACGGTCAATGAGCAGTTCTTC
>15|TRBV9|.|TRBJ2-1|.
CASSTGTVGTTEQFF
TGTGCCAGCAGCACCGGGACCGTTGGTACAACTGAGCAGTTCTTC
>14|TRBV28|.|TRBJ2-7|.
CASTRPGPAYEQYF
TGTGCCAGCACCCGACCGGGACCCGCCTACGAGCAGTACTTC
>15|TRBV2|.|TRBJ1-1|.
CASSGVTGPNTEAFF
TGTGCCAGCAGTGGGGTCACAGGGCCTAACACTGAAGCTTTCTTT
>15|TRBV4-3|.|TRBJ2-1|.
CASSRKTDRIYEQFF
TGCGCCAGCAGCCGAAAAACGGACAGAATCTATGAGCAGTTCTTC
>14|TRBV7-2|.|TRBJ1-6|.
CASSPIQSDSPLHF
TGTGCCAGCAGCCCCATACAGAGCGATTCACCCCTCCACTTT
>14|TRBV7-2|.|TRBJ2-4|.
CASSLQGPPYLAYF
TGTGCCAGCAGCTTACAGGGGCCCCCTTATCTTGCGTACTTC